This TCR beta chain stems from a study of OX40 agonist ivuxolimab in advanced cancers. Study-level background: A male proportion of 82.7% was recorded, with mean age 60 years and range about 23 to 80. Overall study results and limits: People who partly responded at 0.1-3.0 mg/kg had some of the least clonal expansion seen. The average count of expanded clones was higher among CD8+ T cells than among CD4+.

Baseline, cycle 4 day 1, and cycle 7 day 1 were the blood sampling points. CDR1 and CDR2 (germline): MNHEY, SMNVEV (reference sequence). The CDR3 contains 16 residues. The V gene lost 0 bases and the J gene lost 0 bases, with 9 bases spanning the gap. Some clones are missing from TCRdb's copy, which holds only in-frame ones; the method was immunoSEQ multiplex PCR. The sample lists tens of thousands of clones, nearly 85% occurring once. As regards this clone: As yet, its antigen is unknown.

This material consisted of CD4+ or CD8+ T cells sorted from blood, taken in a trial of the OX40 agonist ivuxolimab. The chain recombines TRBV27 with TRBJ1-5; D not certain. The source is an adult with an advanced solid tumor such as melanoma, head and neck, liver or kidney cancer. This CDR3 reads CASSLSLRGSNQPQHF. The CDR3 DNA sequence: TGTGCCAGCAGTTTATCGTTGCGGGGTAGCAATCAGCCCCAGCATTTT.